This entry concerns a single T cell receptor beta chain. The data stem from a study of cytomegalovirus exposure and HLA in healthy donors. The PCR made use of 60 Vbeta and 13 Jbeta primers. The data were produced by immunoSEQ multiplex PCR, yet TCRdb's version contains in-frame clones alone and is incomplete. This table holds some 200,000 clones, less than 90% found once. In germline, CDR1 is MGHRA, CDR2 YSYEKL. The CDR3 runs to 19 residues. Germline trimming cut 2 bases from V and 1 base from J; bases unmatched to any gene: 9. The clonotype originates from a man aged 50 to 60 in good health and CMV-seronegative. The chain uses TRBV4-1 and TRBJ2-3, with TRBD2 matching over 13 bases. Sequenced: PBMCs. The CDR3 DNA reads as TGCGCCAGCAGCCAAAAGGGACTAGCGGGATCACTTGGCACAGATACGCAGTATTTT. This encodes CASSQKGLAGSLGTDTQYF.